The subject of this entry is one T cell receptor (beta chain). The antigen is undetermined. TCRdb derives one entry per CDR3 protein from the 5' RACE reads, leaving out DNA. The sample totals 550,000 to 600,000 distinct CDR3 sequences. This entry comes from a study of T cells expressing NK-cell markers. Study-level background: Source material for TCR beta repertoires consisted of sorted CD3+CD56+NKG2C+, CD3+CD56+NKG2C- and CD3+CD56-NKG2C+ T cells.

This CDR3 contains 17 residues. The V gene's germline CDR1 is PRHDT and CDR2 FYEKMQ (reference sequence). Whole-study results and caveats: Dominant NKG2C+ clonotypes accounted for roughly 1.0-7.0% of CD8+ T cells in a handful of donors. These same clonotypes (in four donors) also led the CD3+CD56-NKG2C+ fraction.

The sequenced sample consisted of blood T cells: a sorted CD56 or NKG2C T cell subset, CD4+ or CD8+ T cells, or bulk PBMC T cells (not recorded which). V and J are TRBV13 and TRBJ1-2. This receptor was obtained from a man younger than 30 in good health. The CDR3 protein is CASSPTLAGPSTYGYTF.